The 2 T cell receptor beta chains reported below all come from one sample, sequenced in a study of radiotherapy plus CTLA-4 blockade in lung cancer. Using immunoSEQ multiplex PCR, the repertoire was profiled, and TCRdb retains in-frame clones only, with some absent. In the table there are tens of thousands of clones, over 75% of which are singletons. Sequenced material: peripheral blood, taken from a patient treated with radiotherapy plus ipilimumab. Receptors were obtained from a human donor with non-small cell lung cancer who had stable disease on radiotherapy plus ipilimumab.

This clone was seen more than once but under ten times. V is TRBV19 and J is TRBJ1-4, with a tentative D call TRBD1 (5 bases). From germline, CDR1 is LNHDA and CDR2 SQIVND (reference sequence). V was cut by 7 bases and J by 6 bases, with 12 bases left in between. The CDR3 spans 13 residues. For the CDR3, the DNA is TGTGCCAGTACAGGGAGTCTTTATGAAAAACTGTTTTTT. Protein: CASTGSLYEKLFF.

The chain carries TRBV2 and TRBJ1-2, with D hard to call. Trimming took 8 bases from V and 8 from J, leaving 12 bases between them. CDR1 is SNHLY, CDR2 FYNNEI, per germline. The CDR3 contains 11 residues. The CDR3 nucleotides read TGTGCCAGCGGTAATTTAAGGGGCTACACCTTC. Encoded protein: CASGNLRGYTF.